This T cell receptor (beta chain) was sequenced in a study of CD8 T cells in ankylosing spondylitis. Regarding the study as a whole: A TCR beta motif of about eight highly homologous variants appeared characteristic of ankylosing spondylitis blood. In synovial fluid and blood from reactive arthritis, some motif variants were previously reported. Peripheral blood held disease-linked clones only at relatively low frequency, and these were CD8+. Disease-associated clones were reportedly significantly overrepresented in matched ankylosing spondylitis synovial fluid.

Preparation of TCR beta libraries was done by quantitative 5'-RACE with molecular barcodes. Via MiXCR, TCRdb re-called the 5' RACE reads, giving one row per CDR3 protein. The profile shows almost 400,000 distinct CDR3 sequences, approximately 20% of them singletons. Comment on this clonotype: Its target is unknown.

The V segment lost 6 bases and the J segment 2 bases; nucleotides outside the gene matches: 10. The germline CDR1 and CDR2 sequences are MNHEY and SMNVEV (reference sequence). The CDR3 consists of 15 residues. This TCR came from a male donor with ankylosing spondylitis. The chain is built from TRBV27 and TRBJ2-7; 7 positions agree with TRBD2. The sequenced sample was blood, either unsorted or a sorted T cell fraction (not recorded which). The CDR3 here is CASSRGLAEAYEQYF. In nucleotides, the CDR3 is TGTGCCAGCAGCCGAGGTCTAGCGGAAGCCTACGAGCAGTACTTC.